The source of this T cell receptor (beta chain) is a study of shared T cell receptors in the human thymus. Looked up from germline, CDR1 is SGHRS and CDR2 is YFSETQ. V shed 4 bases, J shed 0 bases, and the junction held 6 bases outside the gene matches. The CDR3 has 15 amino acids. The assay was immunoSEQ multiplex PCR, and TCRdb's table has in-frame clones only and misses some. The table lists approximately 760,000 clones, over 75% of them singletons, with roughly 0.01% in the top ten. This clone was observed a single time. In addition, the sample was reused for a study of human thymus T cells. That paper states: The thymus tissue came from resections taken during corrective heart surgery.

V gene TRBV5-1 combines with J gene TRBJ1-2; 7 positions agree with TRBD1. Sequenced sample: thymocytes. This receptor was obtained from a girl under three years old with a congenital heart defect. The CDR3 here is CASSPRTGPNYGYTF. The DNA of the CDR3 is TGCGCCAGCAGCCCCAGGACAGGACCTAACTATGGCTACACCTTC.